Described below is a single TCR beta chain sequence and its context. The source of the sample is a study of technical replicates of blood from a handful of donors. The assay was immunoSEQ multiplex PCR, and TCRdb's table has in-frame clones only and misses some. The table shows around 53,000 clones, with roughly 86% occurring only once. The receptor comes from a human donor in good health. Some clones in this sample may be carry-over from other donors' samples. The sequencing sample was made of PBMCs.

The CDR3 loop is CASSQDREGIYGYTF. Here the CDR3 DNA reads TGCGCCAGCAGCCAAGATCGGGAGGGGATCTATGGCTACACCTTC. The rearrangement links TRBV4-3 to TRBJ1-2, with D tentatively TRBD1 (5 bases). The CDR3 length is 15 residues. From germline, CDR1 is LGHNA and CDR2 YSLEER. V was cut by 0 bases and J by 4 bases, with 12 bases left in between.